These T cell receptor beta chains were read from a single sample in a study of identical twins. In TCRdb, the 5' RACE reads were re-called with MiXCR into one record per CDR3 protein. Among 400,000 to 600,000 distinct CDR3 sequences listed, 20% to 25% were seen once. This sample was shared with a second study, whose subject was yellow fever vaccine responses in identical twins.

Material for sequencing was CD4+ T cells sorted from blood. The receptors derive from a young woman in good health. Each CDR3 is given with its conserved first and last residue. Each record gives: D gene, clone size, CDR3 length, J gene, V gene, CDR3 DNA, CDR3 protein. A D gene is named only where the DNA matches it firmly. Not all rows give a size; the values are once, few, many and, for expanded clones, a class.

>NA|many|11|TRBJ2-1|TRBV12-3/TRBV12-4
TGTGCCAGTGTATTCCACAATGAGCAGTTCTTC
CASVFHNEQFF
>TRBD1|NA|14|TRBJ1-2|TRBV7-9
TGTGCCAGCAGCTGGACAGGGGGCGCGGGTGGCTACACCTTC
CASSWTGGAGGYTF
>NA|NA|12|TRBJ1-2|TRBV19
TGTGCCACCTCTTTTGGGAACTATGGCTACACCTTC
CATSFGNYGYTF
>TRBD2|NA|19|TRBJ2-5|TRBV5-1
TGCGCCAGCAGCTTGGCGCCATCAGTAGCGGGGGGACGCCAAGAGACCCAGTACTTC
CASSLAPSVAGGRQETQYF
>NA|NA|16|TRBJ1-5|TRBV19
TGTGCCAGTAGTATAGTGGGGGCTGGTGGCAATCAGCCCCAGCATTTT
CASSIVGAGGNQPQHF
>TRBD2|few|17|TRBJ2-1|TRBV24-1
TGTGCCACCAGTGACCCCGGACTAGCGGGGCCCCTAGGTGAGCAGTTCTTC
CATSDPGLAGPLGEQFF
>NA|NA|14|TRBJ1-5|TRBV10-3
TGTGCCATCAGAGGGGGGGAGACCAATCAGCCCCAGCATTTT
CAIRGGETNQPQHF
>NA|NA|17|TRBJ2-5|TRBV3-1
TGTGCCAGCAGGCAAGACCTCTTAGTTGGTGGAGAAGAGACCCAGTACTTC
CASRQDLLVGGEETQYF
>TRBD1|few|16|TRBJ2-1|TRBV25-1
TGTGCCAGCAGTGTAGCCGGGACAGGGGGCGTTTCCCAGCAGTTCTTC
CASSVAGTGGVSQQFF
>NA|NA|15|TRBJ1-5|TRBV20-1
TGCAGTGCTAGAGACCGAAGCTTGTTAGATCAGCCCCAGCATTTT
CSARDRSLLDQPQHF
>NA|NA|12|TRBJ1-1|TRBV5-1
TGCGCCAGCAGCCTGCCCGGGACTGAAGCTTTCTTT
CASSLPGTEAFF
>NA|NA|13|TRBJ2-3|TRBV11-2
TGTGCCAGCAGCTTAGACCCCGGGCGAACGCAGTATTTT
CASSLDPGRTQYF
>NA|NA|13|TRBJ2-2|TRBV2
TGTGCCAGCAGACCTACTACCACCGGGGAGCTGTTTTTT
CASRPTTTGELFF
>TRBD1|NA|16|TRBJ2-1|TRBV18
TGTGCCAGCTCACCACGGGAAACAGGGGTTGGGAATGAGCAGTTCTTC
CASSPRETGVGNEQFF
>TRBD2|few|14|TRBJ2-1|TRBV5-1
TGCGCCAGCAGCTTGGACGGGAGGGGTAATGAGCAGTTCTTC
CASSLDGRGNEQFF
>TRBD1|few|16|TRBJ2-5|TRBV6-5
TGTGCCAGCAGTTACCTTAAGACAGGGTTTCTCGAGACCCAGTACTTC
CASSYLKTGFLETQYF
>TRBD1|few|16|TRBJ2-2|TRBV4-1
TGCGCCAGCAGCCAAGAGATGACAGGGGCCACCGGGGAGCTGTTTTTT
CASSQEMTGATGELFF
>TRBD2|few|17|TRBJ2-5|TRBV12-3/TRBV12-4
TGTGCCAGCAGTGGGACTAGCGGGACGGTCCGTTCGGAGACCCAGTACTTC
CASSGTSGTVRSETQYF
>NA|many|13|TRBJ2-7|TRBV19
TGTGCCAGTAGTGATGTCGGGCGGTACGAGCAGTACTTC
CASSDVGRYEQYF
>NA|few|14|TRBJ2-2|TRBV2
TGTGCCAGCAGTGAATTGATGAATTCCGGGGAGCTGTTTTTT
CASSELMNSGELFF
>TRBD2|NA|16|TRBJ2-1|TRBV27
TGTGCCAGCAGTTCCCTTAGCGGGGGGGCCTACAATGAGCAGTTCTTC
CASSSLSGGAYNEQFF
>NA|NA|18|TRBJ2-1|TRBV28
TGTGCCAGCAGTCTCCCGCTCCCCACTAGGAACGTCTACAATGAGCAGTTCTTC
CASSLPLPTRNVYNEQFF
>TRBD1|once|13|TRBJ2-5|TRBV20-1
TGCAGTGCTTTGACAGGGGACGGGGAGACCCAGTACTTC
CSALTGDGETQYF
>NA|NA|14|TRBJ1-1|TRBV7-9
TGTGCCAGCATGTGGCAGGGGCCGAACACTGAAGCTTTCTTT
CASMWQGPNTEAFF
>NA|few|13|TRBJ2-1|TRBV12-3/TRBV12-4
TGTGCCAGCAGAGATAGAGGGCCCAATGAGCAGTTCTTC
CASRDRGPNEQFF
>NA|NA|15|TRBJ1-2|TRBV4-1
TGCGCCAGCAGCCGAGAGCAAACCTCTTCGGGTGGCTACACCTTC
CASSREQTSSGGYTF
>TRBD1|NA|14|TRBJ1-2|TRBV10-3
TGTGCCACCCGTCCCGGACAGGGGGCGCAGGGCTACACCTTC
CATRPGQGAQGYTF
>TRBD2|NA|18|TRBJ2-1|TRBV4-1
TGCGCCAGCAGCCTTATAGGTGGACTAGCGGGAGGGCGCAATGAGCAGTTCTTC
CASSLIGGLAGGRNEQFF
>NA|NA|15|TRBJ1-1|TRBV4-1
TGCGCCAGCAGCCGAACCGGGGGGCAGAACACTGAAGCTTTCTTT
CASSRTGGQNTEAFF
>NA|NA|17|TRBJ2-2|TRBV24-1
TGTGCCACCAGTGATCCGCGGACAGCGATACACACCGGGGAGCTGTTTTTT
CATSDPRTAIHTGELFF
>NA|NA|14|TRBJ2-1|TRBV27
TGTGCCAGCCGGGGGATTTCACTTAACAATGAGCAGTTCTTC
CASRGISLNNEQFF
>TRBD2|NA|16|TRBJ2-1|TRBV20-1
TGCAGTGCTAGAGCCGGGGAGGGAGGGCCACACAATGAGCAGTTCTTC
CSARAGEGGPHNEQFF
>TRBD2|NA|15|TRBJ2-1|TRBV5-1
TGCGCCAGCAGCTCGGGACTAGCGACCTACAATGAGCAGTTCTTC
CASSSGLATYNEQFF
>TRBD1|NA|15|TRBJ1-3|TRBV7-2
TGTGCCAGCAGCTCCCAACAGACAGGGCGACACACCATATATTTT
CASSSQQTGRHTIYF
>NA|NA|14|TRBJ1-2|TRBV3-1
TGTGCCAGCAGCCTAGCTGTATCTAACTATGGCTACACCTTC
CASSLAVSNYGYTF
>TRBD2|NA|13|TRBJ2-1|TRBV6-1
TGTGCCAGCAGACAAATAGCGGGAGGGCCACAGTTCTTC
CASRQIAGGPQFF